These 22 T cell receptor beta chains were all obtained from the same sample, sequenced in a study of a mutant IDH1 vaccine in newly diagnosed glioma. Measured with immunoSEQ multiplex PCR; TCRdb has only the in-frame clones, and not every one. Here the sample spans around 29,000 clones, more than 65% being singletons. Noted time point: week 35, safety follow-up. A 20-mer mutant IDH1 peptide at 300 ug was injected subcutaneously with topical imiquimod. These TCRs' antigens remain unknown. Specimen: PBMCs, collected from a glioma patient whose treatment included an IDH1 peptide vaccine. Receptor source: a man in his fifties with glioma.

The gene calls are TRBV5-6 and TRBJ1-3; D unclear. The CDR3 spans 14 residues. The germline V and J ends were trimmed by 1 base and 0 bases, with 5 bases remaining between them. The germline V gene encodes CDR1 SGHDT and CDR2 YYEEEE. The CDR3 is CASSLPPSGNTIYF. For the CDR3, the DNA is TGTGCCAGCAGCTTGCCCCCCTCTGGAAACACCATATATTTT.

This chain joins TRBV6-5 and TRBJ1-1; 11 nucleotides agree with TRBD1. This CDR3 is 15 amino acids long. Germline values: CDR1 MNHEY, CDR2 SVGAGI. The trim removed 2 bases at V and 5 bases at J, leaving 4 bases unmatched. The chain's CDR3 is CASSYGTGGNTEAFF. The CDR3 DNA is TGTGCCAGCAGTTACGGGACAGGGGGAAATACTGAAGCTTTCTTT.

The chain recombines TRBV25-1 with TRBJ2-4; weak D call: TRBD2 (6 bases). The V gene's germline CDR1 is MGHDK and CDR2 SYGVNS. CDR3 length: 17 amino acids. V lost 3 bases to trimming and J lost 2 bases, with 17 bases between them. CDR3 sequence: CASSDHIAGSSKNIQYF. In DNA form, the CDR3 reads TGTGCCAGCAGTGATCATATTGCGGGGAGCTCCAAAAACATTCAGTACTTC.

CDR3 coding DNA: TGCGCCAGCAGCTTGGGCTGGCAAGAGACCCAGTACTTC. Amino acid sequence: CASSLGWQETQYF. The V and J genes are TRBV5-1 and TRBJ2-5; the D is unclear. V lost 0 bases to trimming and J lost 2 bases, with 5 bases between them. This CDR3 spans 13 amino acids. Germline loops: CDR1 SGHRS, CDR2 YFSETQ.

This clone turned up a few times. The gene calls are TRBV11-2 and TRBJ2-5; no reliable D call. V lost 3 bases and J 7 bases, leaving 9 bases between the germline ends. The germline V gene encodes CDR1 SGHAT and CDR2 FQNNGV. The CDR3 consists of 12 residues. Written as DNA, the CDR3 is TGTGCCAGCAGCTTTTCCCTTGGGACCCAGTACTTC. This codes for CASSFSLGTQYF. The full variable domain, in which reference TRBV11-2 and TRBJ2-5 provide the parts outside the CDR3, is EAGVAQSPRYKIIEKRQSVAFWCNPISGHATLYWYQQILGQGPKLLIQFQNNGVVDDSQLPKDRFSAERLKGVDSTLKIQPAKLEDSAVYLCASSFSLGTQYFGPGTRLLVL.

The CDR3 DNA is TGTGCCAGCAGCCTGGGGCCGAACACTGAAGCTTTCTTT. Amino acid sequence: CASSLGPNTEAFF. The chain couples TRBV11-1 to TRBJ1-1; TRBD1 might be the D (5 bases). The CDR3 has 13 amino acids. In germline, CDR1 is SGHAT, CDR2 FQDESV (reference sequence). Trimming pared 5 bases from V and 1 base from J, leaving 8 bases between.

This clone was seen more than once but under ten times. This chain uses TRBV14 with TRBJ1-1; D is ambiguous. Germline lookup yields CDR1 SGHDN and CDR2 FVKESK. Trimming left V 4 bases short and J 0 bases short, with 12 bases between. This CDR3 is built from 15 residues. The CDR3, as DNA: TGTGCCAGCAGCCCTCGGTGGCAAATGAACACTGAAGCTTTCTTT. This translates into CASSPRWQMNTEAFF.

The chain is built from TRBV7-2 and TRBJ1-4; D is uncertain. The V and J ends lost 6 bases and 11 bases respectively, with 13 bases between them. Germline V gene data show CDR1 as SGHTA and CDR2 as FQGNSA. CDR3 length equals 12 residues. CDR3 amino acids: CASRSPDGKLFF. CDR3 coding DNA: TGTGCCAGCAGGTCTCCGGACGGGAAACTGTTTTTT.

The chain recombines TRBV19 with TRBJ2-2, with 7 bases aligning to TRBD1. The CDR3 is 13 residues long. Losses at the gene ends were 10 bases for V and 2 bases for J; bases not matched to a gene: 4. Germline assignment: CDR1 LNHDA and CDR2 SQIVND (reference sequence). The CDR3 region is CAIRDRNTGELFF. Here the CDR3 DNA reads TGTGCCATCCGGGACAGAAACACCGGGGAGCTGTTTTTT.

V and J are TRBV6-1 and TRBJ2-1; TRBD2 is a possible D gene (5 bases). Trimming removed 10 bases at V and 0 bases at J, with 13 bases between. Germline-derived CDR1 and CDR2 are MNHNS and SASEGT. The CDR3 runs 14 residues. The CDR3 loop reads CANGGRSSYNEQFF. The CDR3 coding sequence is TGTGCCAACGGCGGGCGGAGCTCCTACAATGAGCAGTTCTTC.

The chain uses TRBV2 and TRBJ1-6; D is uncertain. The CDR3 contains 14 residues. Trimming pared 3 bases from V and 9 bases from J, leaving 12 bases between. Germline V gene lookup returns CDR1 SNHLY and CDR2 FYNNEI. The CDR3 protein is CASSETISGSPLHF. DNA for the CDR3: TGTGCCAGCAGTGAGACGATCTCCGGTTCACCCCTCCACTTT.

The chain employs TRBV5-5 and TRBJ1-1; TRBD1 is a possible D gene (5 bases). The germline gives CDR1 SGHKS, CDR2 YYEKEE (reference sequence). V shed 2 bases and J shed 5 bases, with 13 bases lying between them. This CDR3 spans 14 amino acids. CDR3 residues: CASSLGPGGTEAFF. The CDR3 bases are TGTGCCAGCAGCTTAGGACCCGGGGGAACTGAAGCTTTCTTT.

The rearrangement joins TRBV7-2 to TRBJ2-7; D possibly uses TRBD1 or TRBD2 (6 bases each). The CDR3 contains 14 residues. Germline assignment: CDR1 SGHTA and CDR2 FQGNSA. Trimming took off 11 bases at V and 3 bases at J, with 20 bases between the two ends. The CDR3 DNA is TGTGCCTGCCGGGGGCGCCCAGGCAGCTACGAGCAGTACTTC. It codes for CACRGRPGSYEQYF. The variable domain in full, completed from reference TRBV7-2 and TRBJ2-7, reads GAGVSQSPSNKVTEKGKDVELRCDPISGHTALYWYRQSLGQGLEFLIYFQGNSAPDKSGLPSDRFSAERTGGSVSTLTIQRTQQEDSAVYLCACRGRPGSYEQYFGPGTRLTVT.

This clone appeared once. Here the CDR3 reads CASSPRGQGPPFAQPQHF. DNA for the CDR3: TGTGCCAGTAGTCCGAGGGGACAGGGCCCCCCATTTGCGCAGCCCCAGCATTTT. J is TRBJ1-5 and V is TRBV19, with 9 bases fitting TRBD1. The V segment lost 5 bases and the J segment 7 bases; nucleotides outside the gene matches: 18. The CDR3 sequence is 18 residues long. Germline V gene lookup returns CDR1 LNHDA and CDR2 SQIVND (reference sequence).

The rearrangement joins TRBV6-1 to TRBJ2-5; D remains unclear. Germline values: CDR1 MNHNS, CDR2 SASEGT. This CDR3 contains 13 residues. The V gene lost 2 bases and the J gene lost 3 bases, with 7 bases spanning the gap. CDR3 sequence (DNA): TGTGCCAGCAGTGAACAGCCCGAAGAGACCCAGTACTTC. Encoded protein: CASSEQPEETQYF.

CDR3 bases: TGTGCCATCAGCGCGGAGTTGAACACTGAAGCTTTCTTT. Its protein product is CAISAELNTEAFF. The rearrangement links TRBV10-3 to TRBJ1-1; the D is unclear. Trimming pared 6 bases from V and 0 bases from J, leaving 8 bases between. The CDR3 is 13 amino acids. CDR1 and CDR2 (germline): ENHRY, SYGVKD.

This chain connects TRBV30 to TRBJ1-1; D is undetermined. Germline assignment: CDR1 GTSNPN and CDR2 SVGIG (reference sequence). The V gene lost 0 bases and the J gene lost 6 bases, with 2 bases spanning the gap. The CDR3 is 10 residues long. The CDR3 is CAWSVSEAFF. CDR3 coding DNA: TGTGCCTGGAGTGTATCTGAAGCTTTCTTT.

J is TRBJ2-7 and V is TRBV27; D possibly corresponds to TRBD1 (6 bases). Trimming shortened V by 2 bases and J by 3 bases, and 14 bases separated the two germline ends. Per germline, CDR1 MNHEY and CDR2 SMNVEV (reference sequence). This CDR3 contains 15 residues. The CDR3 DNA is TGTGCCAGCAGTTTACAGTCCGGCAGGGGCTACGAGCAGTACTTC. Translation gives CASSLQSGRGYEQYF.

By share of the sample, this clone is medium-sized. The V call is TRBV7-9, the J call TRBJ1-1; 7 bases fit TRBD1. CDR1 and CDR2 from the germline V gene are SEHNR and FQNEAQ (reference sequence). This CDR3 spans 13 amino acids. Unmatched junction bases numbered 11, after V lost 4 bases and J lost 12 bases. CDR3 region: CASSSQGDRSTFF. CDR3 DNA sequence: TGTGCCAGCAGCTCCCAGGGGGATCGCTCAACTTTCTTT. The complete variable domain, with remaining parts taken from reference TRBV7-9 and TRBJ1-1, reads DTGVSQNPRHKITKRGQNVTFRCDPISEHNRLYWYRQTLGQGPEFLTYFQNEAQLEKSRLLSDRFSAERPKGSFSTLEIQRTEQGDSAMYLCASSSQGDRSTFFGQGTRLTVV.

This clone occurred a few times. This chain joins TRBV9 and TRBJ1-4; D gene ambiguous. The CDR3 has 15 amino acids. The germline V and J ends were trimmed by 0 bases and 3 bases, with 9 bases remaining between them. Germline CDR1 and CDR2: SGDLS and YYNGEE. CDR3 residues: CASSVGTRANEKLFF. The CDR3 bases are TGTGCCAGCAGCGTAGGAACAAGGGCTAATGAAAAACTGTTTTTT.

This chain uses TRBV7-2 with TRBJ1-5; TRBD1 matches 8 bases. J was trimmed by 3 bases and V by 1 base; bases with no gene match: 2. The CDR3 loop spans 15 amino acids. Germline V CDR1 and CDR2: SGHTA, FQGNSA. The DNA of the CDR3 is TGTGCCAGCAGCTTAGAGGGACAGGTCAATCAGCCCCAGCATTTT. Its translation: CASSLEGQVNQPQHF. Full variable domain (missing parts from reference TRBV7-2 and TRBJ1-5): GAGVSQSPSNKVTEKGKDVELRCDPISGHTALYWYRQSLGQGLEFLIYFQGNSAPDKSGLPSDRFSAERTGGSVSTLTIQRTQQEDSAVYLCASSLEGQVNQPQHFGDGTRLSIL.

The chain combines TRBV5-1 with TRBJ2-2; no firm D call. Trimming cost V 5 bases and J 3 bases, with 8 bases left between them. CDR3 length: 13 amino acids. Per germline, CDR1 SGHRS and CDR2 YFSETQ. In nucleotides, the CDR3 is TGCGCCAGCAGATCCATGGACACCGGGGAGCTGTTTTTT. Translation: CASRSMDTGELFF.